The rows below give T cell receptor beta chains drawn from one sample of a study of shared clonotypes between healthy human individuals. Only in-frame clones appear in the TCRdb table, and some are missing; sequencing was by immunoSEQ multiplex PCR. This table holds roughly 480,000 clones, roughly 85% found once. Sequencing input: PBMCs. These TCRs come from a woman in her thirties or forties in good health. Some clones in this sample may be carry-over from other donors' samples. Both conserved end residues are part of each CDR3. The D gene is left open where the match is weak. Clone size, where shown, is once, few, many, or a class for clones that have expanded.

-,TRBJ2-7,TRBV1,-,CTSYGTSGPYEQYF,TGCACCAGCTATGGGACTAGCGGGCCCTACGAGCAGTACTTC
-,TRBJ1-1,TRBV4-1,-,CASSQDSRGTEAFF,TGCGCCAGCAGCCAAGATAGCAGGGGCACTGAAGCTTTCTTT
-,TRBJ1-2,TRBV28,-,CASSLSRLTSIYGYTF,TGTGCCAGCAGTTTATCCCGCCTGACCTCCATCTATGGCTACACCTTC
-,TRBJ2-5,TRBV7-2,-,CASSPGLGWGAISETQYF,TGTGCCAGCAGCCCGGGGTTGGGTTGGGGGGCAATCAGCGAGACCCAGTACTTC
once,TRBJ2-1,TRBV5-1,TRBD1,CASSSRQGVVNEQFF,TGCGCCAGCAGTTCCCGACAGGGGGTTGTCAATGAGCAGTTCTTC
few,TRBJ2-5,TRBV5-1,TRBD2,CASSLELAGTQETQYF,TGCGCCAGCAGCTTGGAACTAGCGGGGACCCAAGAGACCCAGTACTTC
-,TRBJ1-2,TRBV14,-,CASSQPGSGIYGYTF,TGTGCCAGCAGCCAACCTGGGTCGGGGATCTATGGCTACACCTTC
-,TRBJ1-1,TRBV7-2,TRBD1,CASSRQGWTEAFF,TGTGCCAGCAGCCGACAGGGTTGGACTGAAGCTTTCTTT
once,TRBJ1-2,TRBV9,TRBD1,CASSPRTGGYGYTF,TGTGCCAGCAGCCCCCGGACAGGCGGCTATGGCTACACCTTC
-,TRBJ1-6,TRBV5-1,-,CASSLGGDTYNSPLHF,TGCGCCAGCAGCTTGGGTGGGGACACCTATAATTCACCCCTCCACTTT